These 2 T cell receptor beta chains came from one sample sequenced in a study of blood T cell repertoires in COVID-19. Profiling relied on immunoSEQ multiplex PCR, and the TCRdb table lists in-frame clones only, not all of them. The table records around 270,000 clones, more than 65% of them present only once. What was sequenced was peripheral blood. The receptors here all came from a person aged 65 to 85 with COVID-19, enrolled during active disease.

The chain employs TRBV6-1 and TRBJ2-7; 15 positions agree with TRBD2. Germline V gene lookup returns CDR1 MNHNS and CDR2 SASEGT. The CDR3 loop spans 18 amino acids. V lost 1 base to trimming and J lost 3 bases; unmatched junction nucleotides: 7. CDR3 DNA sequence: TGTGCCAGCAGTGAAGGGACTAGCGGGAGGGTAACAAACTACGAGCAGTACTTC. It specifies CASSEGTSGRVTNYEQYF.

The chain is built from TRBV7-3 and TRBJ2-7; TRBD2 aligns across 8 bases. V lost 2 bases, J lost 3 bases, and 6 bases stayed unmatched. This CDR3 is 15 amino acids long. CDR1 is SGHTA and CDR2 is FQGTGA in the germline V gene. The CDR3 region has the DNA TGTGCCAGCAGCTTAGGGGTAGCGGGAAACTACGAGCAGTACTTC. As protein: CASSLGVAGNYEQYF.